The T cell receptor beta chain described here comes from a study of Ad26.COV2.S vaccination and SARS-CoV-2 variants. Study at large: Of the COV1001 trial arms, the Ad26.COV2.S arm included the donor. Study-wide points: Spike-specific CD8+ and CD4+ T cell responses reportedly showed substantial breadth after vaccination. Total T cell responses, in the TCR breadth and depth analyses, may have been underestimated.

With 6 bases clipped from V and 5 bases from J, the junction kept 18 bases outside the gene matches. The germline gives CDR1 SGHKS, CDR2 YYEKEE (reference sequence). This CDR3 comprises 17 residues. This sample's treatment: about 20 received Ad26.COV2.S at low or high dose, single or two shots; 5 received placebo; per-sample allocation not given. Day 63 after the first injection of vaccine or placebo was the sampling time. Produced via immunoSEQ multiplex PCR; TCRdb's table is partial and in-frame only. The table records some 340,000 clones, around four fifths of them present only once. With regard to this clone: Antigen: not known.

The receptor was isolated from a person aged 18 to 59 who received the Ad26.COV2.S COVID-19 vaccine or a placebo. J is TRBJ2-5 and V is TRBV5-5, with TRBD2 identical over 8 bases. The sample in question was peripheral blood, obtained in a trial of Ad26.COV2.S vaccine versus placebo. DNA for the CDR3: TGTGCCAGCACCTTTTACAGCGGGGGAAAGGGCCAGGAGACCCAGTACTTC. It yields the protein CASTFYSGGKGQETQYF. Full variable domain (rest looked up from reference TRBV5-5 and TRBJ2-5): DAGVTQSPTHLIKTRGQQVTLRCSPISGHKSVSWYQQVLGQGPQFIFQYYEKEERGRGNFPDRFSARQFPNYSSELNVNALLLGDSALYLCASTFYSGGKGQETQYFGPGTRLLVL.